A selection of T cell receptor beta chains follows, all from one sample in a study of glioma-infiltrating T cells after dendritic cell vaccination. Only in-frame clones appear in the TCRdb table, and some are missing; sequencing was by immunoSEQ multiplex PCR. The profile covers tens of thousands of clones, with roughly 86% appearing a single time and around 10% taken by the ten largest. Sequences were derived from blood, sampled after dendritic cell vaccination. Every receptor here comes from a human donor with glioblastoma. Both conserved end residues are part of each CDR3. A D gene is named only where the DNA matches it firmly. The listing skips clone size in some rows; elsewhere it reads once, few, many or a size class.

V gene	clone size	D gene	J gene	CDR3 DNA	CDR3 protein
TRBV5-4	NA	TRBD1	TRBJ2-7	TGTGCCAGCAGCGGCGGACAGGTACGGAACGAGCAGTACTTC	CASSGGQVRNEQYF
TRBV27	NA	TRBD1	TRBJ1-1	TGTGCCAGCAGGAGGACAGGGATCATGAACACTGAAGCTTTCTTT	CASRRTGIMNTEAFF
TRBV30	once	TRBD1	TRBJ1-1	TGTGCCTGGAGTTTGGGACAGGGAAATATGAACACTGAAGCTTTCTTT	CAWSLGQGNMNTEAFF
TRBV19	once	NA	TRBJ1-1	TGTGCCAGTAGTATAGGGACTACAGCCTCGAACACTGAAGCTTTCTTT	CASSIGTTASNTEAFF
TRBV30	NA	NA	TRBJ1-3	TGTGCCTGGAGGGCAGGATTCTCTGGAAACACCATATATTTT	CAWRAGFSGNTIYF
TRBV27	NA	TRBD2	TRBJ2-1	TGTGCCAGCAGCAGACTAGCGGGAGGGAGGAGCCATGAGCAGTTCTTC	CASSRLAGGRSHEQFF
TRBV11-2	NA	NA	TRBJ1-1	TGTGCCAGCAGCTTAATATCGTCTGAAGCTTTCTTT	CASSLISSEAFF
TRBV5-5	NA	NA	TRBJ1-1	TGTGCCAGCAGCCCCGGCGGGCTGAACACTGAAGCTTTCTTT	CASSPGGLNTEAFF
TRBV6-6	NA	TRBD1	TRBJ1-2	TGTGCCAGCAGTCAAACAGGGGGTATCGATGGCTACACCTTC	CASSQTGGIDGYTF
TRBV10-3	NA	NA	TRBJ1-2	TGTGCCATCAGGATTAAGACAGCTCCCTTTAACTATGGCTACACCTTC	CAIRIKTAPFNYGYTF
TRBV6-5	NA	TRBD1	TRBJ1-5	TGTGCCAGCGGAACAGGGGAGAGAGATCAGCCCCAGCATTTT	CASGTGERDQPQHF
TRBV7-2	NA	TRBD1	TRBJ2-3	TGTGCCAGCAGCGGCCGGGACAGGGTAACAGATACGCAGTATTTT	CASSGRDRVTDTQYF